The sequence of this TCR beta chain was determined in a study of Ad26.COV2.S vaccination and SARS-CoV-2 variants. The protocol was immunoSEQ multiplex PCR, while the TCRdb copy is restricted to in-frame clones and leaves out a portion. The table includes more than 300,000 clones, around 84% detected once. For this clone: Its specificity is not known.

The treatment is: roughly 20 received Ad26.COV2.S at low or high dose, single or two shots; about 5 received placebo; per-sample allocation not given. Samples were taken on day 63 after the first vaccine or placebo injection. This CDR3 comprises 11 residues. From germline, CDR1 is SGHAT and CDR2 FQNNGV. Trimming removed 2 bases at V and 8 bases at J, with 3 bases between. Study-level points and caveats: Vaccinees displayed broader spike-specific TCR repertoires than placebo recipients. Those who received vaccine or placebo ended up with similar non-spike TCR breadth.

This clonotype originated in a person aged 18-65 years who received the Ad26.COV2.S COVID-19 vaccine or a placebo. The material was peripheral blood, obtained in a trial of Ad26.COV2.S vaccine versus placebo. This chain uses TRBV11-2 with TRBJ2-2; D ambiguous. The CDR3 reads CASSLLGELFF. Here the CDR3 DNA reads TGTGCCAGCAGCTTATTGGGGGAGCTGTTTTTT.